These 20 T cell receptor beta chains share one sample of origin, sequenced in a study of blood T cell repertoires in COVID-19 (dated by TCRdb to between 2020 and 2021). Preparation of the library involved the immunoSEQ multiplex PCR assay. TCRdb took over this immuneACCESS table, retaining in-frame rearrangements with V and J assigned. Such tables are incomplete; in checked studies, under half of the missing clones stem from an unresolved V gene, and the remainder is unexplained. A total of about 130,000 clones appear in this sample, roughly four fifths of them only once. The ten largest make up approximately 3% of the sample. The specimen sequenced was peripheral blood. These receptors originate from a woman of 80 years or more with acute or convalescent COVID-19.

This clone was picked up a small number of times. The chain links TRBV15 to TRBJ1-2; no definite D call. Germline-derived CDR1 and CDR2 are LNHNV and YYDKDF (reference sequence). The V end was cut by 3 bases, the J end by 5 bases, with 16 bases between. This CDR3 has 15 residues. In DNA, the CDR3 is TGTGCCACCAGCAGCCAAATAGCGGCAGCATATGGCTACACCTTC. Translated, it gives CATSSQIAAAYGYTF. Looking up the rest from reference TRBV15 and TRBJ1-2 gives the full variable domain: DAMVIQNPRYQVTQFGKPVTLSCSQTLNHNVMYWYQQKSSQAPKLLFHYYDKDFNNEADTPDNFQSRRPNTSFCFLDIRSPGLGDTAMYLCATSSQIAAAYGYTFGSGTRLTVV.

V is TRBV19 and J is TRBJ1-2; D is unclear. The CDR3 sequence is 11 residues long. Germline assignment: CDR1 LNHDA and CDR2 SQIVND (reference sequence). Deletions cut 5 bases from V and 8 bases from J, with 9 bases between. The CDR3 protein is CASSASGGYTF. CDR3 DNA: TGTGCCAGTAGTGCCTCGGGAGGCTACACCTTC.

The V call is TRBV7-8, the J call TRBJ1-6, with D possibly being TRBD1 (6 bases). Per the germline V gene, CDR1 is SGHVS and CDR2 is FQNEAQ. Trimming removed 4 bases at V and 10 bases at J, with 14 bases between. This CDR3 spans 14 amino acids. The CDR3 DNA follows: TGTGCCAGCAGCTCCACGGGGGGGCTGTCACCCCTCCACTTT. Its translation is CASSSTGGLSPLHF.

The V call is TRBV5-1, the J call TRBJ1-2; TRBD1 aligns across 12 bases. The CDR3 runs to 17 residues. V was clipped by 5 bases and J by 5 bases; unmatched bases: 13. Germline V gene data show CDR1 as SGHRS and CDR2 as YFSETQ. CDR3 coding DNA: TGCGCCAGCAGGGCCGGGACAGGGGGCGCAGAGGGTTATGGCTACACCTTC. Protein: CASRAGTGGAEGYGYTF.

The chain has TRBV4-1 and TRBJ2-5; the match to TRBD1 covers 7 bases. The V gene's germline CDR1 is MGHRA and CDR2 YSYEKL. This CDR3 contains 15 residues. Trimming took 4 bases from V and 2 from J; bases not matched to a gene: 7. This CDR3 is CASSPTRRGQETQYF. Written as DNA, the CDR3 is TGCGCCAGCAGCCCGACCCGCAGGGGGCAAGAGACCCAGTACTTC.

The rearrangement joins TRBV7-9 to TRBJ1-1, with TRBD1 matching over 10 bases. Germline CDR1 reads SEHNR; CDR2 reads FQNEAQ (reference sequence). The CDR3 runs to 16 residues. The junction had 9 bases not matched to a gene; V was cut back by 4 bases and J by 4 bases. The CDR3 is CASSSRDRGTSTEAFF. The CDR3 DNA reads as TGTGCCAGCAGCTCCCGGGACAGGGGAACGAGCACTGAAGCTTTCTTT.

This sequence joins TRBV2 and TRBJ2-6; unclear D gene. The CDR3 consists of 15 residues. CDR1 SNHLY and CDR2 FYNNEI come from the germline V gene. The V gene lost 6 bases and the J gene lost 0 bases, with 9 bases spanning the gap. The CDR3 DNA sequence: TGTGCCAGCAGCCCCAGTTACTCTGGGGCCAACGTCCTGACTTTC. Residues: CASSPSYSGANVLTF.

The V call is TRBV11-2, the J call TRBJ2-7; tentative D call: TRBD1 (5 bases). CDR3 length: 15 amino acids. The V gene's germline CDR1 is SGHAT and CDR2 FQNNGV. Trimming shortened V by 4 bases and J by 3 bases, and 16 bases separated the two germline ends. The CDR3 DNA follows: TGTGCCAGCAGCTCGCCGGGCAGGGCTCTCTACGAGCAGTACTTC. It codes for CASSSPGRALYEQYF.

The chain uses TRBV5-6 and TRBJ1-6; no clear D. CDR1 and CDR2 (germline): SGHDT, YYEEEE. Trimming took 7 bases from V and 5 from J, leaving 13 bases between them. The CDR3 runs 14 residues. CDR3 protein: CASGLIHNNSPLHF. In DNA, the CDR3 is TGTGCCAGCGGGCTGATTCATAATAATTCACCCCTCCACTTT.

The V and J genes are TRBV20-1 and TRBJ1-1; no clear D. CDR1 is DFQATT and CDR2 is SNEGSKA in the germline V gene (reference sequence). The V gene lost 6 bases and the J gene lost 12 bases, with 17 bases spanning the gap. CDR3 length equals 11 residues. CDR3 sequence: CSAHRGRATFF. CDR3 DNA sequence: TGCAGTGCGCATCGCGGGCGCGCAACTTTCTTT.

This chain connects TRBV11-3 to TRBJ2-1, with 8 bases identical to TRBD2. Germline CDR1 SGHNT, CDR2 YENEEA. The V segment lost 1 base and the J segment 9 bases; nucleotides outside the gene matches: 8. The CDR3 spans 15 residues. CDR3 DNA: TGTGCCAGCAGCTTAGCCGGGGGGGCGTTGAGTGAGCAGTTCTTC. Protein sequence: CASSLAGGALSEQFF.

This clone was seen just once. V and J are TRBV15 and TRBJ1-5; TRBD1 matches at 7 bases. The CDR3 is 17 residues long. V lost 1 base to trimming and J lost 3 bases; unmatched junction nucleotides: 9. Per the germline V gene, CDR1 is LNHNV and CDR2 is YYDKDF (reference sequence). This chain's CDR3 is CATSRGEGQVINQPQHF. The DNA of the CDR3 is TGTGCCACCAGCAGAGGAGAAGGACAGGTTATCAATCAGCCCCAGCATTTT.

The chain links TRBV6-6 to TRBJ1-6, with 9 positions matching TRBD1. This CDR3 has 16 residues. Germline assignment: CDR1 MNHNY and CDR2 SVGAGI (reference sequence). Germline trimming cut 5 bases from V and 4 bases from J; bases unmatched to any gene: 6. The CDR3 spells CASSTTGGVYNSPLHF. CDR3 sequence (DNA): TGTGCCAGCAGTACAACAGGGGGCGTTTATAATTCACCCCTCCACTTT.

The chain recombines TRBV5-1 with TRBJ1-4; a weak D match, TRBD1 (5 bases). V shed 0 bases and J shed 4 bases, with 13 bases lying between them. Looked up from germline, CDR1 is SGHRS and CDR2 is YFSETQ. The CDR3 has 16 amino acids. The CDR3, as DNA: TGCGCCAGCAGCTTGGGACAGCGTCCCGTTAATGAAAAACTGTTTTTT. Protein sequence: CASSLGQRPVNEKLFF.

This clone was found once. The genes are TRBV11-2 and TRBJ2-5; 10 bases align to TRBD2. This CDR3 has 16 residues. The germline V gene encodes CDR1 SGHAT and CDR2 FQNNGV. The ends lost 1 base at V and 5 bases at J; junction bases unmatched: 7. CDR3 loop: CASSLGVAGGQETQYF. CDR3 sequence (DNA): TGTGCCAGCAGCTTAGGGGTAGCGGGGGGCCAGGAGACCCAGTACTTC. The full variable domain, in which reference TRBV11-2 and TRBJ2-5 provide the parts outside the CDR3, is EAGVAQSPRYKIIEKRQSVAFWCNPISGHATLYWYQQILGQGPKLLIQFQNNGVVDDSQLPKDRFSAERLKGVDSTLKIQPAKLEDSAVYLCASSLGVAGGQETQYFGPGTRLLVL.

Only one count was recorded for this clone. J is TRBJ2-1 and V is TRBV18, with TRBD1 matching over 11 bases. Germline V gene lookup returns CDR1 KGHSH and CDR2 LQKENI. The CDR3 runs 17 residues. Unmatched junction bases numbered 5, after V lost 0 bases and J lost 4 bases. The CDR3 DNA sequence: TGTGCCAGCTCACCACCGGACGGACAGGGGGCTTACAATGAGCAGTTCTTC. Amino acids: CASSPPDGQGAYNEQFF.

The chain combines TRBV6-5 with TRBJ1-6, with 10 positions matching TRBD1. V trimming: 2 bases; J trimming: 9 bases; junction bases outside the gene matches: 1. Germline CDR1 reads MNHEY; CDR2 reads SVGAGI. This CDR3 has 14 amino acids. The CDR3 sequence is CASSYGDRGSPLHF. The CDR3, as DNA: TGTGCCAGCAGTTACGGGGACAGGGGTTCACCCCTCCACTTT.

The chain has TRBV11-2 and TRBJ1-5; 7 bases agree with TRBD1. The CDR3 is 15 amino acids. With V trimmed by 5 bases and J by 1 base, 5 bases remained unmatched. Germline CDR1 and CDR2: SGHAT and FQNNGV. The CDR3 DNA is TGTGCCAGCAGCCCTCAGGGACAGAGCAATCAGCCCCAGCATTTT. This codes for CASSPQGQSNQPQHF.

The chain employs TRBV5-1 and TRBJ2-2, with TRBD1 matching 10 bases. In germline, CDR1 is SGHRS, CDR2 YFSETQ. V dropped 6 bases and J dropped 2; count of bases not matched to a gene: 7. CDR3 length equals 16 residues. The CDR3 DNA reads TGCGCCAGCATCACGGGGGACAGGGGTAACACCGGGGAGCTGTTTTTT. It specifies CASITGDRGNTGELFF.

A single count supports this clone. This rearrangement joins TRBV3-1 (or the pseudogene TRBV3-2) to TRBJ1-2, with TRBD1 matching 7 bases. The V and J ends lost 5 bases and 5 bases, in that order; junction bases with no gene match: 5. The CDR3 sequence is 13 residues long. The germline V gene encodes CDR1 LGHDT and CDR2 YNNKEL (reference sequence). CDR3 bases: TGTGCCAGCAGCACGACAGGGAAGTATGGCTACACCTTC. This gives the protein CASSTTGKYGYTF.